This TCR beta chain appears in the sequencing data of a study of blood T cell repertoires in COVID-19. About the research overall: Material from acute and convalescent COVID-19 was sourced from the United States, Italy and Spain. Sources were T cells, B-cell-depleted T cells, or PBMCs; the material itself was cDNA or gDNA.

This clone was observed a single time. In the original analysis: Estimates of nucleated cell counts were drawn from the amplification of reference gene primers. This table comes from immunoSEQ multiplex PCR, and its TCRdb copy is limited to in-frame clones, with some not included. V and J calls and clone size follow that table, whereas D and trimming were derived from the DNA. This table has 250,000 to 400,000 clones, roughly 88% appearing once. Between the trimmed V and J ends, which lost 1 base and 0 bases, there was a span of 7 bases. The length of the CDR3 is 14 residues. Germline CDR1 and CDR2: SGHAT and FQDESV (reference sequence).

The sequenced material came from peripheral blood. The J gene is TRBJ2-7, the V gene TRBV11-1; tentative D call: TRBD2 (5 bases). This sequence originates from a woman younger than 45 with COVID-19, enrolled during active disease. This CDR3 reads CASSLVRDSYEQYF. The CDR3 DNA sequence: TGTGCCAGCAGCTTAGTCCGGGACTCCTACGAGCAGTACTTC.